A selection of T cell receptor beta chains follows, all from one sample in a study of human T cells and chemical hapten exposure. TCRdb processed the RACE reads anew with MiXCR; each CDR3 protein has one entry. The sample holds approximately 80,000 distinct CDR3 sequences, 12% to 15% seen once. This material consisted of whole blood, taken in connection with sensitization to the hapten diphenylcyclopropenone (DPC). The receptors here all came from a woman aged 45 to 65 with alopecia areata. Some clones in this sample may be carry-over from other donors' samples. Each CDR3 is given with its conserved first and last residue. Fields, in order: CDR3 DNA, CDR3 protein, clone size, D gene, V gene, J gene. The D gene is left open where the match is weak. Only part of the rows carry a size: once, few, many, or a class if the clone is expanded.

TGCGCCAGCAGCTTGGGCACCGAATACAATGAGCAGTTCTTC,CASSLGTEYNEQFF,many,.,TRBV5-1,TRBJ2-1
TGTGCCAGTTCTAGCGGGAGGGCCATCACCGGGGAGCTGTTTTTT,CASSSGRAITGELFF,.,TRBD2,TRBV12-3/TRBV12-4,TRBJ2-2
TGCAGTGCTAGAGATTGGCAGGGAGACTCTGGAAACACCATATATTTT,CSARDWQGDSGNTIYF,many,.,TRBV20-1,TRBJ1-3
TGCGCCAGCAGCCTGGTGAGCGGCCAAGAGACCCAGTACTTC,CASSLVSGQETQYF,few,.,TRBV5-1,TRBJ2-5
TGTGCCAGCAGTTTAGTGCAGTCCTACGAGCAGTACTTC,CASSLVQSYEQYF,many,.,TRBV28,TRBJ2-7
TGCAGTGCCAGACAAGCGGGAGGGCGGACAGATACGCAGTATTTT,CSARQAGGRTDTQYF,medium-sized,TRBD2,TRBV20-1,TRBJ2-3
TGTGCCAGCAGCCTAACAGGGGTTGAAGCTTTCTTT,CASSLTGVEAFF,many,TRBD1,TRBV7-2,TRBJ1-1
TGTGCCAGCAGCTTAAACGGCGGTCACTACAATGAGCAGTTCTTC,CASSLNGGHYNEQFF,few,.,TRBV11-3,TRBJ2-1
TGCGCCAGCAGCTTTCTCGCGGGAGGTTACGAGCAGTACTTC,CASSFLAGGYEQYF,.,TRBD2,TRBV5-1,TRBJ2-7
TGCAGCGTAGAGGGACAGGGACAAACCCAGTACTTC,CSVEGQGQTQYF,.,TRBD1,TRBV29-1,TRBJ2-5
TGCAGTGCTGGCGGACAGGGGGCCTCCTACGAGCAGTACTTC,CSAGGQGASYEQYF,few,TRBD1,TRBV20-1,TRBJ2-7
TGCAGCGTTGGCGGGAGAGATTACAATGAGCAGTTCTTC,CSVGGRDYNEQFF,many,TRBD2,TRBV29-1,TRBJ2-1
TGCAGCGCCGGGGACAGGGGTCAGACCCAGTACTTC,CSAGDRGQTQYF,few,TRBD1,TRBV29-1,TRBJ2-5
TGCAGCGTCGGGACAGGATCCTATGGCTACACCTTC,CSVGTGSYGYTF,.,TRBD1,TRBV29-1,TRBJ1-2
TGTGCCAGCAGCTTAGTTGTATTGGCTAGCGAGCAGTTCTTC,CASSLVVLASEQFF,.,.,TRBV11-2,TRBJ2-1
TGTGCCAGCAGTGGACAGCCCGATAGCAATCAGCCCCAGCATTTT,CASSGQPDSNQPQHF,.,.,TRBV2,TRBJ1-5
TGTGCCAGCAGCCAAGATCTCGGCCCCTCTGGAAACACCATATATTTT,CASSQDLGPSGNTIYF,few,.,TRBV14,TRBJ1-3
TGCAGCGTTGGACCCGGGATTAGCACAGATACGCAGTATTTT,CSVGPGISTDTQYF,.,.,TRBV29-1,TRBJ2-3
TGTGCCAGCAGTTTTTTTATGGGGGAAAAAAACCACTATGGCTACACCTTC,CASSFFMGEKNHYGYTF,few,.,TRBV27,TRBJ1-2
TGTGCCAGCAGTGCCCAACCTAGCACAGATACGCAGTATTTT,CASSAQPSTDTQYF,few,.,TRBV2,TRBJ2-3
TGCGCCAGCAGCTTTCCAGGAGACGAGCAGTACTTC,CASSFPGDEQYF,few,.,TRBV5-1,TRBJ2-7
TGTGCCAGCAGCCAAGGCCAGGGGTTGGCTCTGTCGGCCGGCTACACCTTC,CASSQGQGLALSAGYTF,few,.,TRBV3-1,TRBJ1-2
TGTGCCAGCTCACCGTTGCCTCCCGGCGCCTACGAGCAGTACTTC,CASSPLPPGAYEQYF,few,.,TRBV18,TRBJ2-7
TGTGCCAGCAGCTTACACCGGGACAGTAACTATGGCTACACCTTC,CASSLHRDSNYGYTF,few,TRBD1,TRBV7-6,TRBJ1-2
TGTGCCAGCAGCTCCAGTAGCGGGAGGGTCACCGGGGAGCTGTTTTTT,CASSSSSGRVTGELFF,few,TRBD2,TRBV7-6,TRBJ2-2
TGCAGTGCTAGAGGGACCGGGACAGGGGACTACGAGCAGTACTTC,CSARGTGTGDYEQYF,.,TRBD1,TRBV20-1,TRBJ2-7
TGTGCCAGCAGCTTAGCGGGCGGCTTCAACCCCGATACGCAGTATTTT,CASSLAGGFNPDTQYF,few,.,TRBV7-2,TRBJ2-3